This TCR beta chain stems from a study of blood T cell repertoires in COVID-19. Background on the study: From the United States, Italy and Spain came samples of acute and convalescent COVID-19. From T cells, B-cell-depleted T cells, or PBMCs came the material, which was cDNA or gDNA.

The germline gives CDR1 SGHRS, CDR2 YFSETQ. Trimming cost V 4 bases and J 0 bases; bases outside gene matches: 13. The CDR3 contains 19 residues. In the source study's methods: Quantification of nucleated cells was approximated via reference gene primer amplification. The assay was immunoSEQ multiplex PCR, and TCRdb's table has in-frame clones only and misses some. V and J calls plus clone size are reproduced from that table; the DNA served to infer D and trimming. The sample includes about 160,000 clones, approximately 86% seen only once; the top ten take 10% to 13%. The TCR was taken from a woman of 80 years or more with active or convalescent COVID-19. Sequencing was carried out using peripheral blood. The gene calls are TRBV5-1 and TRBJ2-1, with TRBD1 identical over 10 bases. This CDR3 reads CASSGGTGAPGGSYNEQFF. The CDR3 region has the DNA TGCGCCAGCAGCGGCGGGACAGGGGCGCCGGGTGGCTCCTACAATGAGCAGTTCTTC.